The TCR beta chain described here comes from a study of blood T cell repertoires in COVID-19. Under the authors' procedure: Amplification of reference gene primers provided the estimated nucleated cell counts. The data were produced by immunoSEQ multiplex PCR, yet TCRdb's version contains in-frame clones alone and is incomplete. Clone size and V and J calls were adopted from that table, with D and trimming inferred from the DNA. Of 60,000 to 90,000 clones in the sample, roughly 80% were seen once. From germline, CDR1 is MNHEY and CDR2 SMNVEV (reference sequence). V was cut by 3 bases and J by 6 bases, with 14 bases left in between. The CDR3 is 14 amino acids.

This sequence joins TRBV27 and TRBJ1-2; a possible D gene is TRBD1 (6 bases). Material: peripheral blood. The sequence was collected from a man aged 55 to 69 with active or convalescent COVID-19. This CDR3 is CASSFYRDGNGYTF. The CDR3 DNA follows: TGTGCCAGCAGTTTCTACAGGGACGGGAATGGCTACACCTTC.